This T cell receptor beta chain emerged from a study of T cell responses to AZD1222 COVID-19 vaccine listed by TCRdb under 2021. Broadly, across the study: AZD1222 recipients whose second dose came at about 4 weeks and those whose second dose came at about 12 weeks were combined into one group, since spike-specific TCR depth and breadth did not differ between the two schedules. Trial participants were enrolled by age into subgroups of 18-55, 56-69 and 70-plus years, and around 150, 28 and 57 TCR-sequenced participants, respectively, were included in these subgroups. TCR sequencing was performed for over 230 trial participants, of whom about 200 were given two doses of AZD1222 and around 25 were given two doses of MenACWY control vaccine. Points the paper makes about the study in general: Reportedly, almost half of the unique spike-specific TCRs recognized epitopes lying outside the regions that are mutated in the B.1.351 and B.1.1.7 variants. CD4 TCRs associated with the vaccine covered the entire spike protein, and the dominant responses were in regions 160-218 and 743-854. In the small 56-69-year group, the increase in depth fell short of significance, most likely because of low power. Conclusions about previously exposed vaccinees were limited because only a handful of AZD1222 recipients were SARS-CoV-2 seropositive at baseline. Participants were mostly white British, with more females than males. The authors suggested clonal diversity may have been underestimated. Because no day 14 peak-response samples were available, repertoires were characterized only after the peak T cell response. After two AZD1222 doses, both the breadth and the depth of spike-specific TCRs were significantly higher than at day 0 and than in MenACWY recipients.

V sheds 3 bases and J sheds 4 bases, leaving 9 bases between their ends. Spanning cysteine to phenylalanine, the CDR3 consists of 13 amino acids. Only CDR3 DNA remains: 39 bases, in frame from the first base. Sequences LNHDA (CDR1) and SQIVND (CDR2) are obtained from the germline V gene (reference sequence). Comment on this clone: Its antigen is still unknown. Base qualities are not provided; no much larger clone lies one nucleotide away.

The sample's time point label, in plain terms: baseline before first vaccination. Vaccinee samples were obtained from the UK trials COV001 and COV002, which included a single-blind randomized controlled phase 2/3 trial of AZD1222 (ChAdOx1 nCoV-19) in healthy adults. For TCRbeta chain sequencing, PBMC samples were collected from trial participants at day 0 and at day 28 after the second dose. The CDR3 regions of human TCRbeta chains were subjected to immunosequencing. In the authors' own workflow: Repertoire TCRs were checked for matches against a reference library of SARS-CoV-2-specific TCRs that had been generated using the MIRA antigen-specificity platform. Breadth meant the fraction of unique TCRs that were SARS-CoV-2-associated, whereas depth meant the fraction of total T cells that were SARS-CoV-2-associated. Each spike-specific TCR was assigned to its reactive spike region and to a CD4 or CD8 class using the MIRA data. Log10-transformed breadth and depth values were compared by one-way ANOVA with Sidak's multiple comparisons tests. Here the immuneACCESS table is served through TCRdb, limited to in-frame sequences with V and J called. Missing clones are a known gap in these copies; in checked studies unresolved V genes cover under half, and the rest lacks a known reason. V and J calls and clone size follow that table, whereas D and trimming were derived from the DNA. The sample contains approximately 160,000 clones, around 91% of them found a single time. The leading ten clones occupy about 5.3% of the sample.

This receptor was taken from an adult in good health. The chain is assembled from TRBV19 and TRBJ1-1; the D gene is perhaps TRBD1, on 5 matching bases. The sample was peripheral blood, taken on day 0 of AZD1222 vaccination. The CDR3 protein is CASSMAGTTEAFF. The sequence in DNA is TGTGCCAGTAGTATGGCTGGGACCACTGAAGCTTTCTTT. Where the CDR3 stops, the reference TRBV19 and TRBJ1-1 genes take over; the full variable domain is DGGITQSPKYLFRKEGQNVTLSCEQNLNHDAMYWYRQDPGQGLRLIYYSQIVNDFQKGDIAEGYSVSREKKESFPLTVTSAQKNPTAFYLCASSMAGTTEAFFGQGTRLTVV.